Listed below are T cell receptor beta chains from one sample, sequenced in a study of shared clonotypes between healthy human individuals. The assay was immunoSEQ multiplex PCR, and TCRdb's table has in-frame clones only and misses some. The sample consists of approximately 2,200,000 clones, around 93% of them appearing once. Material for sequencing was naive CD8+ T cells from PBMCs. These receptors all stem from a man aged 18 to 30 in good health. Some clones in this sample may be carry-over from other donors' samples. Both conserved end residues are part of each CDR3. The D gene is left open where the match is weak. Some rows have no size entry. The others give once, few or many, or a class for an expanded clone.

v_gene	d_gene	len	abundance	j_gene	CDR3nt	CDR3aa
TRBV19	NA	14	NA	TRBJ1-2	TGTGCCAGTAGTGAGGGTTATCTCGACTATGGCTACACCTTC	CASSEGYLDYGYTF
TRBV6-4	NA	18	NA	TRBJ2-2	TGTGCCAGCAGTGCCCCGATTTCTACAGGAAAGAACACCGGGGAGCTGTTTTTT	CASSAPISTGKNTGELFF
TRBV28	NA	14	NA	TRBJ2-4	TGTGCCAGCAGAACGATCCTAGCCAAAAACATTCAGTACTTC	CASRTILAKNIQYF
TRBV28	NA	10	NA	TRBJ2-7	TGTGCCAGCAGTTGGACAACACCAATCTTC	CASSWTTPIF
TRBV5-8	TRBD1	14	once	TRBJ1-5	TGTGCCAGCAGCTTTGGGACAGGGGGACAGCCCCAGCATTTT	CASSFGTGGQPQHF
TRBV4-1	TRBD2	16	once	TRBJ2-7	TGCGCCAGCAGCCGACGACTAGCGGGAGGGGGTGACGAGCAGTACTTC	CASSRRLAGGGDEQYF
TRBV2	NA	10	NA	TRBJ2-3	TGTGCCAGCACGGCAGATACGCAGTATTTT	CASTADTQYF
TRBV27	NA	13	NA	TRBJ2-1	TGTGCCAGCAGTTTATCAGGGACTGCTGAGCAGTTCTTC	CASSLSGTAEQFF
TRBV25-1	NA	14	NA	TRBJ2-7	TGTGCCAGCAGTGAAAGGGGCACCCCCTACGAGCAGTACTTC	CASSERGTPYEQYF
TRBV10-3	TRBD1	13	NA	TRBJ2-5	TGTGCCATCAGGGACAGGGATAGAGAGACCCAGTACTTC	CAIRDRDRETQYF
TRBV28	NA	15	NA	TRBJ2-7	TGTGCCAGCAGAGTCCGAGGTGGATATGCCTACGAGCAGTACTTC	CASRVRGGYAYEQYF
TRBV11-2	NA	13	NA	TRBJ2-5	TGTGCCAGCAGCCCGAGGGGTGACGAGACCCAGTACTTC	CASSPRGDETQYF
TRBV9	NA	13	NA	TRBJ2-7	TGTGCCAGCAGCGTACAAGGGTCCTACGAGCAGTACTTC	CASSVQGSYEQYF
TRBV2	NA	11	NA	TRBJ2-7	TGTGCCAGCAGTGCTGTCTACGAGCAGTACTTC	CASSAVYEQYF
TRBV11-2	NA	17	NA	TRBJ2-7	TGTGCCAGCAGGGACTACGCCGGGGGCCAGGGGGAGTACGAGCAGTACTTC	CASRDYAGGQGEYEQYF
TRBV29-1	NA	10	NA	TRBJ1-1	TGCAGCGGGGGGGACACTGAAGCTTTCTTT	CSGGDTEAFF
TRBV30	NA	12	NA	TRBJ1-1	TGTGCCTGGAATGTTGGTCTAGGTGAAGCTTTCTTT	CAWNVGLGEAFF
TRBV6-4	NA	18	NA	TRBJ1-5	TGTGCCAGCAGCCATCCCCAGGACCGTTCCCTTGAGGGTCAGCCCCAGCATTTT	CASSHPQDRSLEGQPQHF
TRBV19	TRBD2	15	NA	TRBJ2-1	TGTGCCAGTAGTATGTGGCTAGCGGGAGGGGTTGAGCAGTTCTTC	CASSMWLAGGVEQFF
TRBV19	TRBD2	18	NA	TRBJ2-7	TGTGCCAGTAGTATCAGGTTGCTAGCGGGAGATCGCGAATACGAGCAGTACTTC	CASSIRLLAGDREYEQYF
TRBV27	TRBD2	14	NA	TRBJ2-1	TGTGCCAGCAGTTTGGGAGGGCCCTACAATGAGCAGTTCTTC	CASSLGGPYNEQFF
TRBV7-9	TRBD1	17	NA	TRBJ1-5	TGTGCCAGCAGCCCTACCCGGGACAGGGGCTCCAATCAGCCCCAGCATTTT	CASSPTRDRGSNQPQHF
TRBV9	NA	15	NA	TRBJ1-1	TGTGCCAGCAGCGCCGGATCAGGGTGGAACACTGAAGCTTTCTTT	CASSAGSGWNTEAFF
TRBV5-6	TRBD1	15	once	TRBJ1-1	TGTGCCAGCAGCGGTAACGGACAGGGGGTCACTGAAGCTTTCTTT	CASSGNGQGVTEAFF
TRBV21-1	NA	13	once	TRBJ2-1	TGTGCCAGCAGCCTCCCCGGAGAGGGTGAGCAGTTCTTC	CASSLPGEGEQFF
TRBV6-1	NA	13	NA	TRBJ2-7	TGTGCCAGCAGCGAACGAGCGGTGTACGAGCAGTACTTC	CASSERAVYEQYF
TRBV9	NA	16	NA	TRBJ2-7	TGTGCCAGCAGCGTAGGTTCCCTATCCCTCACCTACGAGCAGTACTTC	CASSVGSLSLTYEQYF
TRBV4-2	NA	15	NA	TRBJ1-2	TGTGCCAGCAGCCAAGAGGGAGACAGGAACTATGGCTACACCTTC	CASSQEGDRNYGYTF
TRBV9	TRBD2	16	once	TRBJ2-7	TGTGCCAGCAGCCCCGGGACTAGCGGGAGTCTCGCCGAGCAGTACTTC	CASSPGTSGSLAEQYF
TRBV30	NA	16	NA	TRBJ1-4	TGTGCCTGGAGTGGACAGCCCGTCGGGGGGGATGAAAAACTGTTTTTT	CAWSGQPVGGDEKLFF
TRBV7-9	NA	16	once	TRBJ2-3	TGTGCCAGCAGCCATGCCCGCGGGGGCCTCACAGATACGCAGTATTTT	CASSHARGGLTDTQYF
TRBV27	NA	15	NA	TRBJ1-1	TGTGCCAGCAGTTTATCATGGGAGGGGGTTCCTGAAGCTTTCTTT	CASSLSWEGVPEAFF
TRBV2	NA	13	NA	TRBJ2-7	TGTGCCAGCAGCCCTAACGACTGGGGAGAGCAGTACTTC	CASSPNDWGEQYF
TRBV4-1	TRBD2	15	NA	TRBJ2-1	TGCGCCAGCAGTCAGACTAGCTCCACCTACAATGAGCAGTTCTTC	CASSQTSSTYNEQFF
TRBV7-9	TRBD1	19	NA	TRBJ2-1	TGTGCCAGCAGCATTCCGTCAGGGGGCCGGGGTTGGTGGGACAATGAGCAGTTCTTC	CASSIPSGGRGWWDNEQFF
TRBV7-9	TRBD1	14	NA	TRBJ1-2	TGTGCCAGCAGCTTTGGACAGGGACCCTATGGCTACACCTTC	CASSFGQGPYGYTF
TRBV7-3	NA	12	NA	TRBJ2-3	TGTGCCAGCAGCTTGGTACCAGATACGCAGTATTTT	CASSLVPDTQYF
TRBV7-9	TRBD2	18	NA	TRBJ2-5	TGTGCCAGCAGCTTACCCCCCGCCCCGCAGGGAGGGGCAGAGACCCAGTACTTC	CASSLPPAPQGGAETQYF
TRBV6-6	TRBD1	11	NA	TRBJ1-2	TGTGCCAGCAGTACACCCGGGACAGTTCACTTC	CASSTPGTVHF
TRBV6-5	TRBD1	14	once	TRBJ2-5	TGTGCCAGCAGTCAGGACAGGATCCAAGAGACCCAGTACTTC	CASSQDRIQETQYF
TRBV28	NA	13	NA	TRBJ2-1	TGTGCCAGCAGTCACGCTCTGGGGAATGAGCAGTTCTTC	CASSHALGNEQFF
TRBV27	NA	14	NA	TRBJ2-7	TGTGCCAGCAGTTTATTTGCGGGGATCTACGAGCAGTACTTC	CASSLFAGIYEQYF
TRBV4-1	TRBD2	19	NA	TRBJ2-3	TGCGCCAGCAGCCAGCTTCGGGAACTAGCGGGAGCTCAACCAGATACGCAGTATTTT	CASSQLRELAGAQPDTQYF
TRBV7-6	TRBD1	16	NA	TRBJ2-1	TGTGCCAGCAGCCCAGAGGGACAGGGGGGAGGCAATGAGCAGTTCTTC	CASSPEGQGGGNEQFF
TRBV9	NA	17	NA	TRBJ2-3	TGTGCCAGCAGCACCCGCATGGATGGGATAAGCACAGATACGCAGTATTTT	CASSTRMDGISTDTQYF
TRBV7-6	NA	16	NA	TRBJ2-3	TGTGCCAGCAGCTTTATCAGGGGATCCAGCACAGATACGCAGTATTTT	CASSFIRGSSTDTQYF
TRBV7-9	NA	14	NA	TRBJ1-4	TGTGCCAGCAGCCGTTTCGCAACTAATGAAAAACTGTTTTTT	CASSRFATNEKLFF
TRBV28	NA	14	NA	TRBJ1-5	TGTGCCAGCACCCTCTACGTCCGTAATCAGCCCCAGCATTTT	CASTLYVRNQPQHF
TRBV29-1	TRBD2	15	NA	TRBJ2-1	TGCAGCGTTGACCGGACTAGCGGCCTGGACAATGAGCAGTTCTTC	CSVDRTSGLDNEQFF
TRBV6-6	NA	16	NA	TRBJ1-1	TGTGCCAGCACTACTGTACCGGGGCAGCTGAACACTGAAGCTTTCTTT	CASTTVPGQLNTEAFF
TRBV9	TRBD1	20	NA	TRBJ1-3	TGTGCCAGCAGCGTTACCGAACCGGGACAGGATGATTACCCTGGAAACACCATATATTTT	CASSVTEPGQDDYPGNTIYF
TRBV30	NA	13	NA	TRBJ2-7	TGTGCCTGGAATCCGGGACACGGTTACGAGCAGTACTTC	CAWNPGHGYEQYF
TRBV18	TRBD1	16	NA	TRBJ1-3	TGTGCCAGCTCCCAAGAGACAGGGGGCATCGGAAACACCATATATTTT	CASSQETGGIGNTIYF
TRBV28	NA	14	NA	TRBJ2-7	TGTGCCAGCAGTTTGGGACACGAAGCGTACGAGCAGTACTTC	CASSLGHEAYEQYF
TRBV7-3	NA	15	NA	TRBJ2-6	TGTGCCAGCAGCCGACGGGGCTCTGGGGCCAACGTCCTGACTTTC	CASSRRGSGANVLTF
TRBV9	NA	15	NA	TRBJ2-7	TGTGCCAGCAGCCCAGGTGCAGGGGCTGCCTACGAGCAGTACTTC	CASSPGAGAAYEQYF
TRBV9	NA	14	once	TRBJ2-3	TGTGCCAGCAGCCCGGTGTTTATAGGAGATACGCAGTATTTT	CASSPVFIGDTQYF
TRBV9	NA	13	NA	TRBJ1-1	TGTGCCAGCAGCATAGGGGGAGGGACTGAAGCTTTCTTT	CASSIGGGTEAFF
TRBV19	NA	16	NA	TRBJ1-2	TGTGCCAGTAGTGTTAACTCCTGGTCGAATAACTATGGCTACACCTTC	CASSVNSWSNNYGYTF